One T cell receptor beta chain is described in this entry. Per the authors' pipeline: Estimated nucleated cell counts came from reference gene primer amplification. Clones were sequenced by immunoSEQ multiplex PCR, and TCRdb holds only the in-frame ones, with some missing. The V and J calls and clone size come from that table; D and trimming were worked out from the DNA. This table holds around 200,000 clones, roughly 78% found once. The germline gives CDR1 SNHLY, CDR2 FYNNEI. With 4 bases clipped from V and 6 bases from J, the junction kept 3 bases outside the gene matches. This CDR3 comprises 15 residues. This sample was taken from a study of blood T cell repertoires in COVID-19.

The material sequenced was peripheral blood. The chain joins TRBV2 to TRBJ2-3; the match to TRBD2 covers 14 bases. The sequence derives from a woman older than 75 with active or convalescent COVID-19. The CDR3 DNA sequence: TGTGCCAGCAGTGGACTAGCGGGGGGGCGGGATACGCAGTATTTT. Its translation: CASSGLAGGRDTQYF.